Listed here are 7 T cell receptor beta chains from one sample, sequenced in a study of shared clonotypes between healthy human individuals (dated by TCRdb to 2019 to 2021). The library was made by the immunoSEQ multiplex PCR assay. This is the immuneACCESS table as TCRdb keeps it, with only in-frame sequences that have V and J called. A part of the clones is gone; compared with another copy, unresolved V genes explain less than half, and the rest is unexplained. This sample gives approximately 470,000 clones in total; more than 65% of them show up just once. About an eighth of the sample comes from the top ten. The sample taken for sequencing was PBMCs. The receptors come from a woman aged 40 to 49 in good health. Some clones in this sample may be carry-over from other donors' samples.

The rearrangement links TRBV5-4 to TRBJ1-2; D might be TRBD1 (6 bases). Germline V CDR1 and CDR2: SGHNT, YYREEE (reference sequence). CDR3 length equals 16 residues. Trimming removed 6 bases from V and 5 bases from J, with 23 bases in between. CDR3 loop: CASNQGGGRGWYGYTF. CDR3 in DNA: TGTGCCAGCAATCAAGGAGGGGGAAGGGGGTGGTATGGCTACACCTTC.

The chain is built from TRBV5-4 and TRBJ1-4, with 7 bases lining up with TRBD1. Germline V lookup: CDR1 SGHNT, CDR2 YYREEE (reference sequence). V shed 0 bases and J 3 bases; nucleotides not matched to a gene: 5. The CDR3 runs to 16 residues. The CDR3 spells CASSLGTGGANEKLFF. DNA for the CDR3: TGTGCCAGCAGCTTGGGGACAGGTGGGGCTAATGAAAAACTGTTTTTT.

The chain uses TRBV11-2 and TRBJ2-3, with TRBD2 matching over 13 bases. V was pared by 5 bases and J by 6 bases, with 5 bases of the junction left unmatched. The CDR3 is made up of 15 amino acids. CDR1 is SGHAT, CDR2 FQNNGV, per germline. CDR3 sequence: CASSQLAGGLDTQYF. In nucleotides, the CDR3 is TGTGCCAGCAGCCAACTAGCGGGAGGGTTGGATACGCAGTATTTT.

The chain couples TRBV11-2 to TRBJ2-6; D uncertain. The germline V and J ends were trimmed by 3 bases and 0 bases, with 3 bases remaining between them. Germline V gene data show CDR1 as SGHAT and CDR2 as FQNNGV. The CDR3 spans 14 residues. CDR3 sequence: CASSFGSGANVLTF. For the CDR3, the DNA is TGTGCCAGCAGCTTTGGCTCTGGGGCCAACGTCCTGACTTTC.

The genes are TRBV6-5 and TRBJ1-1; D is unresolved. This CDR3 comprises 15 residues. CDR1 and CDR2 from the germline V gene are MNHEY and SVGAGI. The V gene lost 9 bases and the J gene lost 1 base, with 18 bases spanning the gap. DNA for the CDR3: TGTGCCAGTGCCCGGCAAAGCCGGACGAACACTGAAGCTTTCTTT. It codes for CASARQSRTNTEAFF.

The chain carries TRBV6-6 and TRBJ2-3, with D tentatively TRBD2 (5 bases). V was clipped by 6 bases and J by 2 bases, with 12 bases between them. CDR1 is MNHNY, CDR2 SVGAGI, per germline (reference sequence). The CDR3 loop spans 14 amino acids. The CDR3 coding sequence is TGTGCCAGCAGCCCAACCGGGGTCACAGATACGCAGTATTTT. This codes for CASSPTGVTDTQYF.

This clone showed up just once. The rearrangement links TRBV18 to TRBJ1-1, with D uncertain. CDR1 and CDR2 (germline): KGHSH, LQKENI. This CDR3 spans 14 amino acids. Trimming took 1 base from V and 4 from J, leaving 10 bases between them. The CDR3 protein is CASSPRREGTEAFF. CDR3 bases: TGTGCCAGCTCACCACGCCGGGAAGGCACTGAAGCTTTCTTT.